This TCR beta chain was captured in a study of T cell responses to AZD1222 COVID-19 vaccine. Trimming removed 4 bases at V and 2 bases at J, with 11 bases between. This CDR3 is 14 amino acids long. The germline gives CDR1 SGHDT, CDR2 YYEEEE. The protocol was immunoSEQ multiplex PCR, while the TCRdb copy is restricted to in-frame clones and leaves out a portion. This table has roughly 160,000 clones, 80% to 90% appearing once. The chain carries TRBV5-6 and TRBJ2-3; D uncertain. This receptor was identified in an adult in good health. The specimen comprised peripheral blood, sampled on day 0 of AZD1222 vaccination. The CDR3 loop is CASSALRSTDTQYF. Here the CDR3 DNA reads TGTGCCAGCAGCGCTCTGCGGTCCACAGATACGCAGTATTTT.